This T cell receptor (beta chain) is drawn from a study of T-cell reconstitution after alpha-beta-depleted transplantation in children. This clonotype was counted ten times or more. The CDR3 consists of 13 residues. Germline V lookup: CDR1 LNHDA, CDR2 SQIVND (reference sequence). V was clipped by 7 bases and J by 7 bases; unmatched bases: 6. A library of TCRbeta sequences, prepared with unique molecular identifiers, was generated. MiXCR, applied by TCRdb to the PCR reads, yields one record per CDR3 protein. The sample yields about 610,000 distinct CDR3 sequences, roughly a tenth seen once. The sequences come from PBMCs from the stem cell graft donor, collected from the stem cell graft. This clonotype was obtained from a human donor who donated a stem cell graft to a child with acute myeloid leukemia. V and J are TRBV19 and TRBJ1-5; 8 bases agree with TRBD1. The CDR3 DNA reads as TGTGCCAGTAACCCGGACAGGGAGCAGCCCCAGCATTTT. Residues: CASNPDREQPQHF.